This TCR beta chain was recorded in a study of control samples from healthy donors and cancer patients. Sequencing was performed with immunoSEQ multiplex PCR; in TCRdb, only in-frame clones are kept and a portion is missing. The sample has 390,000 or so clones, roughly 90% seen once. J was trimmed by 2 bases and V by 3 bases; bases with no gene match: 9. The CDR3 covers 17 residues. The V gene's germline CDR1 is MNHEY and CDR2 SMNVEV (reference sequence). This clone has only one observation. The chain links TRBV27 to TRBJ2-3, with TRBD1 matching 9 bases. The receptor's source is a man aged 35-49 years with head and neck cancer. The sequencing input was PBMCs. CDR3 bases: TGTGCCAGCAGTTTTCTCCGGGACAGGGACCACACAGATACGCAGTATTTT. This sequence encodes CASSFLRDRDHTDTQYF.